Below, 31 T cell receptor beta chains from the same sample are listed, as sequenced in a study of identical twins. TCRdb re-called the 5' RACE reads through MiXCR, storing one row per CDR3 protein. The sample includes roughly 490,000 distinct CDR3 sequences, approximately 14% of them seen just once. These same data were also listed under a study on yellow fever vaccine responses in identical twins.

Sequenced: CD4+ T cells sorted from blood. The receptors originated from a woman younger than 35 in good health.

J is TRBJ2-2 and V is TRBV11-2; no definite D call. The V end was cut by 4 bases, the J end by 8 bases, with 14 bases between. There are 14 residues in the CDR3. Germline CDR1 reads SGHAT; CDR2 reads FQNNGV. CDR3 protein: CASSSVRIEGELFF. CDR3 sequence (DNA): TGTGCCAGCAGCTCAGTGAGGATCGAGGGGGAGCTGTTTTTT.

This clonotype was picked up a small number of times. CDR3 residues: CAGGTGTTYEQYF. The CDR3 bases are TGTGCCGGAGGGACCGGGACTACCTACGAGCAGTACTTC. The chain couples TRBV27 to TRBJ2-7, with TRBD2 matching over 7 bases. In germline, CDR1 is MNHEY, CDR2 SMNVEV (reference sequence). Germline trimming cut 11 bases from V and 2 bases from J; bases unmatched to any gene: 9. This CDR3 comprises 13 residues.

There are a few counts of this clonotype. This chain links TRBV29-1 with TRBJ1-2, with 10 bases fitting TRBD1. This CDR3 contains 17 residues. The ends lost 0 bases at V and 2 bases at J; junction bases unmatched: 9. Germline-derived CDR1 and CDR2 are SQVTM and ANQGSEA. The CDR3 here is CSVEEIRTGGWNYGYTF. The CDR3 nucleotides are TGCAGCGTTGAAGAAATTCGGACAGGGGGATGGAACTATGGCTACACCTTC.

The chain uses TRBV25-1 and TRBJ2-2, with TRBD1 matching over 7 bases. CDR3 length equals 13 residues. Germline V gene lookup returns CDR1 MGHDK and CDR2 SYGVNS. Unmatched junction bases numbered 8, after V lost 10 bases and J lost 6 bases. CDR3 protein: CATGTAFPGELFF. In DNA, the CDR3 is TGTGCCACCGGGACAGCATTTCCCGGGGAGCTGTTTTTT.

This clonotype was observed a few times. The chain recombines TRBV6-2 or TRBV6-3 with TRBJ2-1, with 15 bases aligning to TRBD2. With 2 bases clipped from V and 13 bases from J, the junction kept 3 bases outside the gene matches. The germline V gene has CDR1 MNHEY and CDR2 SVGEGT. CDR3 length: 14 amino acids. CDR3 DNA: TGTGCCAGCAGTTACCAGGGACTAGCGGGAGGTCAGTTCTTC. This gives the protein CASSYQGLAGGQFF.

Many counts were recorded for this clonotype. The rearrangement links TRBV12-3 or TRBV12-4 to TRBJ2-2; D unclear. The CDR3 has 12 residues. The ends were cut back, 4 bases at V and 6 bases at J, with 6 bases in the middle. CDR3 sequence reads: CASSSPPGELFF. The CDR3 bases are TGTGCCAGCAGTTCCCCTCCCGGGGAGCTGTTTTTT.

This clonotype showed up many times. The genes are TRBV29-1 and TRBJ2-7; no clear D. Trimming stripped 4 bases from V and 2 bases from J, with 6 bases between. There are 11 residues in the CDR3. Germline V gene data show CDR1 as SQVTM and CDR2 as ANQGSEA. This chain's CDR3 is CSVARAYEQYF. CDR3 coding DNA: TGCAGCGTTGCCCGGGCCTACGAGCAGTACTTC.

The table lists this clonotype with a few counts. V usage is TRBV12-5 and J usage is TRBJ2-3; possibly TRBD1 or TRBD2 for D (6 bases each). The CDR3 contains 14 residues. CDR1 is LGHNT and CDR2 is FRNRAP in the germline V gene. Trimming took 3 bases from V and 6 from J, leaving 13 bases between them. The DNA for the CDR3 is TGTGCTAGTGGTTTAGGGGGGCCCTCGGATACGCAGTATTTT. It codes for CASGLGGPSDTQYF.

The sample holds a few counts of this clonotype. The V and J genes are TRBV6-2 or TRBV6-3 and TRBJ2-7, with D perhaps TRBD1 or TRBD2 (6 bases each). The germline V gene encodes CDR1 MNHEY and CDR2 SVGEGT. Trimming pared 7 bases from V and 6 bases from J, leaving 13 bases between. The CDR3 spans 12 residues. The CDR3 region has the DNA TGTGCCAGCAAGGAGGGGGAGAGCGAGCAGTACTTC. This sequence encodes CASKEGESEQYF.

This clonotype was seen a handful of times. This chain joins TRBV20-1 and TRBJ2-3; D might be TRBD2 (6 bases). Germline-derived CDR1 and CDR2 are DFQATT and SNEGSKA (reference sequence). This CDR3 has 14 amino acids. V dropped 5 bases and J dropped 2 bases, with 14 bases sitting between them. The CDR3 region has the DNA TGCAGTGCTGAGACGACTAGACACACAGATACGCAGTATTTT. Translated: CSAETTRHTDTQYF.

The chain employs TRBV4-2 and TRBJ2-1; 10 bases fit TRBD1. CDR3 length: 17 residues. V lost 0 bases and J lost 5; bases outside the gene matches: 7. The germline gives CDR1 LGHNA, CDR2 YNFKEQ. CDR3 sequence (DNA): TGTGCCAGCAGCCAAGAGGTCCGACAGGGGGCCAACAATGAGCAGTTCTTC. Protein sequence: CASSQEVRQGANNEQFF.

The chain joins TRBV3-1 to TRBJ2-6; D perhaps matches TRBD2 (5 bases). The ends were cut back, 4 bases at V and 4 bases at J, with 17 bases in the middle. The CDR3 totals 17 residues. Germline V gene data show CDR1 as LGHDT and CDR2 as YNNKEL (reference sequence). This CDR3 is CASSLIKSGSGANVLTF. The DNA of the CDR3 is TGTGCCAGCAGCCTTATAAAGTCGGGGTCCGGGGCCAACGTCCTGACTTTC.

This clonotype has at least ten counts. The V and J genes are TRBV12-3 or TRBV12-4 and TRBJ2-3; 9 positions match TRBD1. V dropped 5 bases and J dropped 4; count of bases not matched to a gene: 7. The CDR3 spans 15 residues. In DNA form, the CDR3 reads TGTGCCAGCAGTACAACCGGACAGGGGCCAGATACGCAGTATTTT. This sequence encodes CASSTTGQGPDTQYF.

This clonotype appeared a few times. The genes are TRBV14 and TRBJ2-3, with D maybe TRBD2 (5 bases). The V gene's germline CDR1 is SGHDN and CDR2 FVKESK. CDR3 length: 14 amino acids. V lost 4 bases and J 8 bases, leaving 16 bases between the germline ends. CDR3 DNA sequence: TGTGCCAGCAGCCCGAATTACGAGGGAGCTACGCAGTATTTT. Its protein is CASSPNYEGATQYF.

V gene TRBV18 combines with J gene TRBJ2-5; D remains ambiguous. Trimming shortened V by 4 bases and J by 0 bases, and 6 bases separated the two germline ends. The CDR3 covers 13 residues. Germline assignment: CDR1 KGHSH and CDR2 LQKENI. The DNA of the CDR3 is TGTGCCAGCTCACAAAACCACCAAGAGACCCAGTACTTC. It encodes CASSQNHQETQYF.

This clonotype has only a few counts. The gene calls are TRBV20-1 and TRBJ2-6; perhaps TRBD1 as D (6 bases). The V and J ends lost 5 bases and 0 bases respectively, with 8 bases between them. Germline CDR1 and CDR2: DFQATT and SNEGSKA (reference sequence). The CDR3 covers 14 residues. The CDR3: CSARTASGANVLTF. In DNA form, the CDR3 reads TGCAGTGCTCGGACAGCCTCTGGGGCCAACGTCCTGACTTTC.

This clonotype came up a few times. The genes are TRBV24-1 and TRBJ2-1; 10 bases map to TRBD2. V shed 4 bases, J shed 3 bases, and the junction held 5 bases outside the gene matches. The CDR3 length is 16 residues. Germline V CDR1 and CDR2: KGHDR, SFDVKD. The CDR3 DNA sequence: TGTGCCACCAGTGACGCAACTAGCGGGGACTACAATGAGCAGTTCTTC. Amino acid sequence: CATSDATSGDYNEQFF.

The rearrangement links TRBV7-9 to TRBJ1-1; D is unresolved. This CDR3 is 14 amino acids long. Trimming shortened V by 3 bases and J by 4 bases, and 12 bases separated the two germline ends. CDR1 SEHNR and CDR2 FQNEAQ come from the germline V gene (reference sequence). The CDR3 is CASSFLPQATEAFF. The CDR3 coding sequence is TGTGCCAGCAGCTTTCTTCCTCAGGCCACTGAAGCTTTCTTT. Complete variable domain (other parts from reference TRBV7-9 and TRBJ1-1): DTGVSQNPRHKITKRGQNVTFRCDPISEHNRLYWYRQTLGQGPEFLTYFQNEAQLEKSRLLSDRFSAERPKGSFSTLEIQRTEQGDSAMYLCASSFLPQATEAFFGQGTRLTVV.

This clonotype was counted a few times. This rearrangement joins TRBV7-9 to TRBJ2-3, with D uncertain. V lost 1 base, J lost 0 bases, and 11 bases lay in between. The CDR3 length is 16 residues. CDR1 SEHNR and CDR2 FQNEAQ come from the germline V gene (reference sequence). The CDR3 nucleotides are TGTGCCAGCAGCTTAGGTGGCCCTACTAGCACAGATACGCAGTATTTT. This sequence encodes CASSLGGPTSTDTQYF.

The chain joins TRBV12-3 or TRBV12-4 to TRBJ2-1; possibly TRBD2 for D (5 bases). The V end lost 1 base, the J end lost 7 bases, and 11 bases lay between the germline ends. The CDR3 has 14 amino acids. The CDR3 spells CASSLGPRGNEQFF. DNA of the CDR3: TGTGCCAGCAGTTTAGGGCCCCGGGGTAATGAGCAGTTCTTC.

The CDR3 bases are TGTGCCAGTAGTGGGCGGGAGGGCCTAGGTGGGGCCAACGTCCTGACTTTC. Residues: CASSGREGLGGANVLTF. The chain carries TRBV7-2 and TRBJ2-6; 9 bases are shared with TRBD2. V lost 9 bases to trimming and J lost 3 bases; unmatched junction nucleotides: 12. The CDR3 extends over 17 amino acids. CDR1 is SGHTA and CDR2 is FQGNSA in the germline V gene.

The V and J genes are TRBV20-1 and TRBJ2-5; 16 positions match TRBD2. From germline, CDR1 is DFQATT and CDR2 SNEGSKA (reference sequence). V shed 0 bases and J 5 bases; nucleotides not matched to a gene: 9. The CDR3 sequence is 18 residues long. CDR3 in amino acids: CSARDLGTSGRAGETQYF. The CDR3 coding sequence is TGCAGTGCTAGAGATCTGGGGACTAGCGGGAGGGCCGGTGAGACCCAGTACTTC.

At least ten counts were recorded for this clonotype. V usage is TRBV2 and J usage is TRBJ2-7; 11 bases map to TRBD1. This CDR3 is built from 14 residues. Germline CDR1 reads SNHLY; CDR2 reads FYNNEI. V lost 6 bases and J lost 3; bases outside the gene matches: 4. The DNA of the CDR3 is TGTGCCAGCAGGGACAGGGGGCAAAACTACGAGCAGTACTTC. Translation gives CASRDRGQNYEQYF.

The chain has TRBV7-8 and TRBJ2-7, with D possibly TRBD1 on 5 matching bases. V was trimmed by 4 bases and J by 5 bases, leaving 18 bases between them. CDR3 length: 15 residues. The germline CDR1 and CDR2 sequences are SGHVS and FQNEAQ. In DNA form, the CDR3 reads TGTGCCAGCAGCTCTCAGGGTTCGGCGTCCAACGAGCAGTACTTC. Translating it yields CASSSQGSASNEQYF.

The J gene is TRBJ2-7, the V gene TRBV7-2, with TRBD2 matching 12 bases. Germline trimming cut 5 bases from V and 6 bases from J; bases unmatched to any gene: 8. Germline CDR1 SGHTA, CDR2 FQGNSA. This CDR3 is 15 amino acids long. CDR3 region: CASSARLAGVGEQYF. CDR3 DNA sequence: TGTGCCAGCAGCGCCCGACTAGCGGGGGTAGGCGAGCAGTACTTC. The whole variable domain, filled in from reference TRBV7-2 and TRBJ2-7, reads GAGVSQSPSNKVTEKGKDVELRCDPISGHTALYWYRQSLGQGLEFLIYFQGNSAPDKSGLPSDRFSAERTGGSVSTLTIQRTQQEDSAVYLCASSARLAGVGEQYFGPGTRLTVT.

This sequence joins TRBV6-2 or TRBV6-3 and TRBJ2-1, with 8 bases lining up with TRBD1. The V gene's germline CDR1 is MNHEY and CDR2 SVGEGT. The CDR3 has 16 residues. The J segment lost 6 bases and the V segment lost 2 bases, leaving 9 bases of the junction unmatched. CDR3 DNA: TGTGCCAGCAGTTACACGGACAGGGTATTCAGCAATGAGCAGTTCTTC. As protein: CASSYTDRVFSNEQFF.

The chain links TRBV5-1 to TRBJ2-5, with TRBD1 matching over 8 bases. This CDR3 region has 14 residues. From germline, CDR1 is SGHRS and CDR2 YFSETQ. Unmatched junction bases numbered 3, after V lost 5 bases and J lost 0 bases. The CDR3 loop reads CASRRTGNQETQYF. The CDR3 DNA reads as TGCGCCAGCAGGCGGACAGGGAACCAAGAGACCCAGTACTTC.

This clonotype came up many times. This sequence joins TRBV4-3 and TRBJ2-1, with D perhaps matching TRBD1 (6 bases). Looked up from germline, CDR1 is LGHNA and CDR2 is YSLEER. Trimming took 2 bases from V and 0 from J, leaving 14 bases between them. This CDR3 is 17 amino acids long. CDR3 amino acids: CASSQSSGTHSYNEQFF. For the CDR3, the DNA is TGCGCCAGCAGCCAATCATCCGGGACACACTCCTACAATGAGCAGTTCTTC.

This clonotype has a handful of counts. The chain carries TRBV6-2 or TRBV6-3 and TRBJ2-1, with 7 bases aligning to TRBD2. This CDR3 is 15 amino acids long. In germline, CDR1 is MNHEY, CDR2 SVGEGT. J gave up 7 bases and V 7 bases, and 13 bases lay outside the gene matches. The CDR3 DNA is TGTGCCAGCACGGAGGGAGGGTTGGGTAGGAATGAGCAGTTCTTC. Translation gives CASTEGGLGRNEQFF.

The chain joins TRBV20-1 to TRBJ1-2; TRBD1 matches at 7 bases. The V and J ends lost 1 base and 7 bases, in that order; junction bases with no gene match: 12. This CDR3 has 15 amino acids. The germline CDR1 and CDR2 sequences are DFQATT and SNEGSKA (reference sequence). The CDR3 DNA is TGCAGTGCTAGAGGGGCGGTTGGACAGGTCCCTGGCTACACCTTC. It translates to CSARGAVGQVPGYTF.

A note on this clonotype: The junction and the germline gene differ at one end; a read error may be behind it. This chain connects TRBV2 to TRBJ2-5, with 10 bases that match TRBD2. Germline V gene lookup returns CDR1 SNHLY and CDR2 FYNNEI. CDR3 size: 14 residues. The CDR3 DNA reads as TGTGCCAGCAGTCCGGCTAGCGGGAGAGAGACCCAGCACTTC. This gives the protein CASSPASGRETQHF.